This T cell receptor (beta chain) was sequenced for a study of CD8+ T cells in alopecia areata. Sequencing relied on a cDNA template that was reverse transcribed from extracted RNA. Assay used: immunoSEQ multiplex PCR; TCRdb lists only in-frame clones, some missing. The repertoire holds hundreds of thousands of clones, with approximately 38% as singletons. V lost 0 bases and J lost 2, with 17 bases in between. The CDR3 extends over 16 amino acids. Germline values: CDR1 SQVTM, CDR2 ANQGSEA. General observations from the study: For lesional scalp, especially alopecia totalis/universalis, clonality was higher than in normal scalp.

Treatment defined: oral pan-JAK inhibitor, 5-10 mg twice daily. Details on this clone: The antigen remains unidentified.

This chain links TRBV29-1 with TRBJ2-7; TRBD1 is a possible D gene (5 bases). This specimen consisted of CD4+ T cells sorted from blood, obtained at week 34, from a patient treated with tofacitinib. This sequence originates from a human donor with alopecia areata. As DNA, the CDR3 is TGCAGCGTTGAAGAAGGATCGCCAGGGCCAACCTACGAGCAGTACTTC. Amino acid sequence: CSVEEGSPGPTYEQYF.